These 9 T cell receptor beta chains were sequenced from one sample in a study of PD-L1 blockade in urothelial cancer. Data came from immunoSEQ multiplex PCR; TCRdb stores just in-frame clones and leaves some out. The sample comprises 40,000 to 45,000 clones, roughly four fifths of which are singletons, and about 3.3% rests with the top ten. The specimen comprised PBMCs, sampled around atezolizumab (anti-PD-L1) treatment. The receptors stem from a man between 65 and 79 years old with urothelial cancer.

This CDR3 is CASSFPIQDGASEEGYTF. The CDR3 DNA reads as TGTGCCAGCAGCTTCCCGATACAAGACGGTGCAAGTGAGGAGGGCTACACCTTC. The chain employs TRBV5-4 and TRBJ1-2; D is unresolved. The CDR3 has 18 amino acids. Deletions cut 2 bases from V and 8 bases from J, with 28 bases between. In germline, CDR1 is SGHNT, CDR2 YYREEE (reference sequence).

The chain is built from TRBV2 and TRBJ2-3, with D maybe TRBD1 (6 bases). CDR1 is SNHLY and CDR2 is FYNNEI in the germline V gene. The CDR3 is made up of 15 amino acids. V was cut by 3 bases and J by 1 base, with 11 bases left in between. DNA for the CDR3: TGTGCCAGCAGTGATGGGGCAGGGGGCACAGATACGCAGTATTTT. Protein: CASSDGAGGTDTQYF. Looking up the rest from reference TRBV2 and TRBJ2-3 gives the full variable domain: EPEVTQTPSHQVTQMGQEVILRCVPISNHLYFYWYRQILGQKVEFLVSFYNNEISEKSEIFDDQFSVERPDGSNFTLKIRSTKLEDSAMYFCASSDGAGGTDTQYFGPGTRLTVL.

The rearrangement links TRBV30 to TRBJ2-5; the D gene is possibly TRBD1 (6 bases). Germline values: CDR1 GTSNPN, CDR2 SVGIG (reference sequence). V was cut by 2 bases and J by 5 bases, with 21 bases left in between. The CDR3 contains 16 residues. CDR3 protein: CAWSSGGRGRVETQYF. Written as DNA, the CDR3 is TGTGCCTGGAGTAGCGGTGGCAGGGGCAGGGTGGAGACCCAGTACTTC.

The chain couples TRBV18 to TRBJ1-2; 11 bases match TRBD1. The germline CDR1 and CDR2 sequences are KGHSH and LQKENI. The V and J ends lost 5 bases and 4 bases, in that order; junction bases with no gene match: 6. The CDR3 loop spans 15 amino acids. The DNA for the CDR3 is TGTGCCAGCTCAGGGGGACAGGGGGATCGCTATGGCTACACCTTC. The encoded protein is CASSGGQGDRYGYTF.

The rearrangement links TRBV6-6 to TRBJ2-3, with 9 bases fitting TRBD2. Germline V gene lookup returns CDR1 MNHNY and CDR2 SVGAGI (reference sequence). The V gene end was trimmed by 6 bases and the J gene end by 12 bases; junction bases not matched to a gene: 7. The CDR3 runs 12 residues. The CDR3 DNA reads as TGTGCCAGCAGCTTGGCGGGAGGGGGTCAGTATTTT. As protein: CASSLAGGGQYF.

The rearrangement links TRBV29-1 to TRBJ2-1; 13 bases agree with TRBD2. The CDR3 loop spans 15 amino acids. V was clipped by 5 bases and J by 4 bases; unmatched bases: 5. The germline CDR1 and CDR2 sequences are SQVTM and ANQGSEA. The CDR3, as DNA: TGCAGCGTTTGGACTAGCGGGAGTCAGTACAATGAGCAGTTCTTC. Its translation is CSVWTSGSQYNEQFF.

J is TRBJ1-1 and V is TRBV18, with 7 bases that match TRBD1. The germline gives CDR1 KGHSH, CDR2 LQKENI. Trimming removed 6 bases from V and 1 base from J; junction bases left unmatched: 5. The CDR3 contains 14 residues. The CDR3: CASSRQGANTEAFF. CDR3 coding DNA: TGTGCCAGCTCCCGACAGGGTGCGAACACTGAAGCTTTCTTT.

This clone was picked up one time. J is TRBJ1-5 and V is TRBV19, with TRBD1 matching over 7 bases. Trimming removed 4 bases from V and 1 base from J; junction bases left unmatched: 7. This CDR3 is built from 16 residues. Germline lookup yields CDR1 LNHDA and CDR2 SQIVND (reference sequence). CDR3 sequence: CASSTPTGRSNQPQHF. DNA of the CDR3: TGTGCCAGTAGTACCCCGACAGGGAGGAGCAATCAGCCCCAGCATTTT.

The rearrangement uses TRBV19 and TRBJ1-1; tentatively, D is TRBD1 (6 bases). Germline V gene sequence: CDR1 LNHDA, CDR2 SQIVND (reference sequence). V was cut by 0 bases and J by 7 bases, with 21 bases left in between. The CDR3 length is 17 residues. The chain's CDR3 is CASSIEQGRLVAGEAFF. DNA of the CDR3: TGTGCCAGTAGTATAGAACAGGGCCGGCTTGTGGCGGGTGAAGCTTTCTTT.